One and the same sample provided the 13 T cell receptor beta chains below, sequenced in a study of blood T cell repertoires in COVID-19. Data came from immunoSEQ multiplex PCR; TCRdb stores just in-frame clones and leaves some out. The table records approximately 140,000 clones, roughly nine tenths of them present only once. The sequenced sample was peripheral blood. The origin of the receptors is a woman in her fifties or sixties with active or convalescent COVID-19.

The chain uses TRBV20-1 and TRBJ2-7, with 9 bases fitting TRBD1. Trimming removed 3 bases from V and 3 bases from J; junction bases left unmatched: 6. CDR1 is DFQATT, CDR2 SNEGSKA, per germline (reference sequence). This CDR3 comprises 14 residues. CDR3 coding DNA: TGCAGTGCTAGTCAACAGGGGGCTTTCTACGAGCAGTACTTC. Translation gives CSASQQGAFYEQYF.

The V call is TRBV2, the J call TRBJ1-2; weak D call: TRBD1 (5 bases). V was cut by 7 bases and J by 4 bases, with 19 bases left in between. Germline V gene lookup returns CDR1 SNHLY and CDR2 FYNNEI. CDR3 length: 15 residues. CDR3 residues: CASKPRGTGGYGYTF. DNA for the CDR3: TGTGCCAGCAAGCCCCGCGGGACGGGGGGCTATGGCTACACCTTC.

This clone was seen only once. The rearrangement links TRBV19 to TRBJ1-2; D may be TRBD1 (6 bases). This CDR3 is built from 14 residues. Germline CDR1 LNHDA, CDR2 SQIVND (reference sequence). Trimming cost V 2 bases and J 5 bases, with 12 bases left between them. The CDR3 loop reads CASSISSQGYGYTF. The DNA of the CDR3 is TGTGCCAGTAGTATATCCTCACAGGGATATGGCTACACCTTC. Drawing the rest from reference TRBV19 and TRBJ1-2, the complete variable domain is DGGITQSPKYLFRKEGQNVTLSCEQNLNHDAMYWYRQDPGQGLRLIYYSQIVNDFQKGDIAEGYSVSREKKESFPLTVTSAQKNPTAFYLCASSISSQGYGYTFGSGTRLTVV.

This rearrangement joins TRBV7-9 to TRBJ1-2; possible D gene TRBD1, 5 bases. The V gene's germline CDR1 is SEHNR and CDR2 FQNEAQ (reference sequence). The CDR3 has 15 residues. Trimming removed 5 bases at V and 6 bases at J, with 19 bases between. CDR3 region: CASSPKTAGYDGYTF. CDR3 coding DNA: TGTGCCAGCAGCCCGAAGACGGCAGGGTACGATGGCTACACCTTC.

The rearrangement joins TRBV19 to TRBJ1-2, with D possibly being TRBD1 (5 bases). Germline CDR1 is LNHDA and CDR2 is SQIVND (reference sequence). Trimming removed 3 bases from V and 3 bases from J, with 11 bases in between. This CDR3 contains 14 residues. CDR3 nucleotides: TGTGCCAGTAGTATTCAGGGAGGGTACTATGGCTACACCTTC. Translation gives CASSIQGGYYGYTF.

This chain connects TRBV5-8 to TRBJ1-2; 9 bases agree with TRBD1. The CDR3 is made up of 16 amino acids. From germline, CDR1 is SGHTS and CDR2 YDEGEE. The V gene end was trimmed by 4 bases and the J gene end by 4 bases; junction bases not matched to a gene: 11. CDR3: CASSGTGRIPSYGYTF. The CDR3 DNA reads as TGTGCCAGCAGCGGGACAGGGAGAATACCCTCCTATGGCTACACCTTC. The complete variable domain, with remaining parts taken from reference TRBV5-8 and TRBJ1-2, reads EAGVTQSPTHLIKTRGQQATLRCSPISGHTSVYWYQQALGLGLQFLLWYDEGEERNRGNFPPRFSGRQFPNYSSELNVNALELEDSALYLCASSGTGRIPSYGYTFGSGTRLTVV.

To note about this clone: A read error likely explains this, since a far larger clone differs by one base. This chain links TRBV6-5 with TRBJ2-7; 8 bases align to TRBD1. CDR3 length: 13 amino acids. Germline V gene data show CDR1 as MNHEY and CDR2 as SVGAGI. DNA for the CDR3: TGTGCCTGCAGGGGGCTTGGGGCCGGCGAGCAGTACTTC. It is translated as CACRGLGAGEQYF.

This clone was seen only once. The chain has TRBV13 and TRBJ2-2, with TRBD2 identical over 11 bases. The length of the CDR3 is 17 residues. CDR1 is PRHDT, CDR2 FYEKMQ, per germline (reference sequence). Trimming cost V 5 bases and J 6 bases; bases outside gene matches: 11. The CDR3 DNA sequence: TGTGCCAGCAGCGGGACTAGCGGCCCCGGACGTCCCGGGGAGCTGTTTTTT. It specifies CASSGTSGPGRPGELFF.

The chain carries TRBV7-8 and TRBJ1-4, with D tentatively TRBD1 (5 bases). Trimming removed 4 bases from V and 4 bases from J, with 19 bases in between. The CDR3 is made up of 17 amino acids. Germline V gene data show CDR1 as SGHVS and CDR2 as FQNEAQ. The CDR3 is CASSSIDKTDSNEKLFF. The CDR3 DNA reads TGTGCCAGCAGCTCGATCGATAAGACAGACAGTAATGAAAAACTGTTTTTT.

V gene TRBV5-5 combines with J gene TRBJ1-6; 7 nucleotides line up with TRBD1. This CDR3 is built from 16 residues. With V trimmed by 3 bases and J by 6 bases, 9 bases remained unmatched. Germline V gene data show CDR1 as SGHKS and CDR2 as YYEKEE (reference sequence). The CDR3 sequence: CASSSGSTGSNSPLHF. The CDR3 DNA reads TGTGCCAGCAGCTCCGGCTCGACAGGGAGTAATTCACCCCTCCACTTT.

This clone was seen more than once but under ten times. The chain combines TRBV5-6 with TRBJ1-5; D not resolved. Germline V gene sequence: CDR1 SGHDT, CDR2 YYEEEE. Trimming pared 1 base from V and 4 bases from J, leaving 12 bases between. The CDR3 covers 15 residues. The CDR3: CASSLRQVANQPQHF. CDR3 coding DNA: TGTGCCAGCAGCTTGAGGCAGGTAGCGAATCAGCCCCAGCATTTT.

The chain recombines TRBV3-1 (or the pseudogene TRBV3-2) with TRBJ2-3; 9 bases are a match to TRBD2. CDR3 size: 17 residues. Germline values: CDR1 LGHDT, CDR2 YNNKEL (reference sequence). V shed 5 bases and J 4 bases; nucleotides not matched to a gene: 13. CDR3 loop: CASSLQFRGGVADTQYF. CDR3 nucleotides: TGTGCCAGCAGCTTACAATTTCGCGGGGGGGTAGCAGATACGCAGTATTTT.

The chain uses TRBV11-2 and TRBJ2-1; 13 nucleotides agree with TRBD2. This CDR3 is 14 amino acids long. Germline V lookup: CDR1 SGHAT, CDR2 FQNNGV. V shed 5 bases and J 10 bases; nucleotides not matched to a gene: 5. In DNA form, the CDR3 reads TGTGCCAGCAGCCCAGGACTAGCGGGGGAGGAGCAGTTCTTC. Amino acids: CASSPGLAGEEQFF.